These T cell receptor beta chains were read from a single sample in a study of blood T cell repertoires in COVID-19. Libraries were prepared by immunoSEQ multiplex PCR; TCRdb keeps only in-frame clonotypes and omits some of them. Among about 280,000 clones listed, around 88% were seen once. Input material: peripheral blood. The receptors come from an older woman with COVID-19, enrolled during active disease. Both conserved end residues are part of each CDR3. Fields, in order: V gene, D gene, clone size, J gene, CDR3 protein, CDR3 DNA. D genes are given only for firm matches. Expanded clones are given a class, and other clones once, few, many or no size at all.

TRBV14	TRBD2	NA	TRBJ2-1	CASSQETGREGGEQFF	TGTGCCAGCAGCCAAGAAACGGGACGGGAGGGGGGCGAGCAGTTCTTC
TRBV7-8	TRBD1	NA	TRBJ1-2	CASSFGTVYGYTF	TGTGCCAGCAGCTTTGGGACAGTCTATGGCTACACCTTC
TRBV2	NA	few	TRBJ1-2	CASSERGTEGYTF	TGTGCCAGCAGTGAACGTGGTACGGAGGGCTACACCTTC
TRBV7-2	NA	NA	TRBJ2-5	CASSSQETQYF	TGTGCCAGCAGCTCACAAGAGACCCAGTACTTC
TRBV6-5	TRBD1	once	TRBJ1-1	CASSLRGRGTEAFF	TGTGCCAGCAGTCTCAGGGGGCGCGGGACTGAAGCTTTCTTT
TRBV27	NA	few	TRBJ2-7	CASSPGQIPSYEQYF	TGTGCCAGCAGTCCCGGACAGATACCCTCCTACGAGCAGTACTTC
TRBV21-1	NA	NA	TRBJ1-3	CASSKDCNWSSGNTIYF	TGTGCCAGCAGCAAAGATTGCAATTGGAGCTCTGGAAACACCATATATTTT
TRBV28	NA	NA	TRBJ2-5	CASSLISGETQYF	TGTGCCAGCAGTTTAATTAGCGGAGAGACCCAGTACTTC
TRBV2	TRBD1	NA	TRBJ1-2	CASSWDRAATF	TGTGCCAGCAGTTGGGACAGGGCTGCCACCTTC
TRBV18	TRBD1	NA	TRBJ2-3	CASSSRQGEDTQYF	TGTGCCAGCTCATCACGACAGGGGGAAGATACGCAGTATTTT
TRBV7-2	TRBD2	NA	TRBJ2-7	CASSLSGGITYEQYF	TGTGCCAGCAGCTTAAGCGGGGGTATCACCTACGAGCAGTACTTC
TRBV7-8	NA	NA	TRBJ2-2	CASSLVVNTGELFF	TGTGCCAGCAGCTTAGTAGTTAACACCGGGGAGCTGTTTTTT
TRBV19	NA	many	TRBJ1-5	CASSRAQYQPQHF	TGTGCCAGTAGTAGGGCCCAATATCAGCCCCAGCATTTT
TRBV27	NA	NA	TRBJ1-1	CASSSGQTLVEAFF	TGTGCCAGCAGTTCTGGACAGACTCTGGTGGAAGCTTTCTTT
TRBV30	NA	NA	TRBJ1-3	CAWTENSGNTIYF	TGTGCCTGGACAGAAAACTCTGGAAACACCATATATTTT
TRBV28	TRBD1	NA	TRBJ2-5	CASSQDRGVEETQYF	TGTGCCAGCAGCCAGGACAGGGGGGTTGAGGAGACCCAGTACTTC
TRBV5-1	NA	NA	TRBJ2-3	CASSRDRGAGGLTDTQYF	TGCGCCAGCAGCCGGGACAGGGGAGCGGGGGGACTCACAGATACGCAGTATTTT
TRBV19	NA	NA	TRBJ2-3	CASSIGGADTDTQYF	TGTGCCAGTAGTATAGGCGGGGCCGACACAGATACGCAGTATTTT
TRBV24-1	TRBD1	NA	TRBJ1-2	CATSDSNRGIGGYTF	TGTGCCACCAGTGATTCCAACAGGGGGATTGGTGGCTACACCTTC
TRBV5-1	TRBD1	once	TRBJ1-3	CASSPGDRAVEGNTIYF	TGCGCCAGCAGCCCAGGGGACAGGGCAGTGGAAGGAAACACCATATATTTT
TRBV30	NA	NA	TRBJ1-1	CAWAATFNTEAFF	TGTGCCTGGGCCGCGACATTTAACACTGAAGCTTTCTTT
TRBV5-4	NA	NA	TRBJ1-1	CASSLRDIGTEAFF	TGTGCCAGCAGCTTGAGGGACATCGGCACTGAAGCTTTCTTT
TRBV28	TRBD2	NA	TRBJ2-1	CASSLTSGRQFF	TGTGCCAGCAGTTTAACTAGCGGGCGGCAGTTCTTC
TRBV28	TRBD1	once	TRBJ1-4	CASRTGAWNEKLFF	TGTGCCAGCAGGACAGGGGCTTGGAATGAAAAACTGTTTTTT
TRBV7-9	TRBD1	NA	TRBJ1-1	CASKTGRTEAFF	TGTGCCAGCAAGACAGGGCGCACTGAAGCTTTCTTT
TRBV3-1/TRBV3-2	TRBD1	NA	TRBJ2-1	CASSQVFGTGSEQFF	TGTGCCAGCAGCCAAGTTTTCGGGACAGGGAGTGAGCAGTTCTTC